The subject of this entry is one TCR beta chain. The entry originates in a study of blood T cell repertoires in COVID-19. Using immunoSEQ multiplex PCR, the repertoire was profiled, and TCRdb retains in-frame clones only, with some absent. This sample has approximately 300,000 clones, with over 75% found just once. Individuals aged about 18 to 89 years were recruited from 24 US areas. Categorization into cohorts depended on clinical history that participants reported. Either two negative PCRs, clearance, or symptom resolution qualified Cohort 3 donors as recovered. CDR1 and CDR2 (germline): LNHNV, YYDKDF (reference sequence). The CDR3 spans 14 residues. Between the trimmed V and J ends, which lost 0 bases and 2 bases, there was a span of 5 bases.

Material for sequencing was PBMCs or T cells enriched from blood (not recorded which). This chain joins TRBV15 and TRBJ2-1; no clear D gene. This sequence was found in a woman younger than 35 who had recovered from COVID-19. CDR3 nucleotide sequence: TGTGCCACCAGCAGAGACAGTGCCTACAATGAGCAGTTCTTC. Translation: CATSRDSAYNEQFF. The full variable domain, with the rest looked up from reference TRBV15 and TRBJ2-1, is DAMVIQNPRYQVTQFGKPVTLSCSQTLNHNVMYWYQQKSSQAPKLLFHYYDKDFNNEADTPDNFQSRRPNTSFCFLDIRSPGLGDTAMYLCATSRDSAYNEQFFGPGTRLTVL.